Below, one TCR beta chain is given with its context. This record comes from a study of blood T cell repertoires in COVID-19. Assay used: immunoSEQ multiplex PCR; TCRdb lists only in-frame clones, some missing. Among roughly 30,000 clones listed, roughly 87% were seen once. The specimen sequenced was peripheral blood. The source is a man of 80 years or more with acute or convalescent COVID-19.

CDR3 in DNA: TGTGCCACCAGCAGAGCCCCTACGGTCTTACATAATTCACCCCTCCACTTT. Its translation: CATSRAPTVLHNSPLHF. This chain connects TRBV15 to TRBJ1-6, with D uncertain. Germline V gene data show CDR1 as LNHNV and CDR2 as YYDKDF (reference sequence). V lost 1 base to trimming and J lost 5 bases, with 15 bases between them. The CDR3 consists of 17 residues.